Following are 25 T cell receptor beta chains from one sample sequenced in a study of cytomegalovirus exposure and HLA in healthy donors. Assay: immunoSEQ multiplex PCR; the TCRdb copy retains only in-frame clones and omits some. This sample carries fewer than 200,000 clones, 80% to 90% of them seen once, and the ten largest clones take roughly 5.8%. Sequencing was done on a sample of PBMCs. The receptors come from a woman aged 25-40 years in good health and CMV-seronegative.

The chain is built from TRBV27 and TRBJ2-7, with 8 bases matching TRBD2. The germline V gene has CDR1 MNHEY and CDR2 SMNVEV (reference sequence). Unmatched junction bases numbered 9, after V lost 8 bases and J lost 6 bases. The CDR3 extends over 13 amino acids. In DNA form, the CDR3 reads TGTGCCAGCCAGGGGACTAGTATACGCGAGCAGTACTTC. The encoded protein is CASQGTSIREQYF.

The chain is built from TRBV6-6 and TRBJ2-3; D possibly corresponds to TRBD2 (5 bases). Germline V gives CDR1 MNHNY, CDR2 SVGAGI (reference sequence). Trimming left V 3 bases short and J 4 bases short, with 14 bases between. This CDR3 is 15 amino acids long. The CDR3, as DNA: TGTGCCAGCAGTTATTTAGCGCCGGCCGCAGATACGCAGTATTTT. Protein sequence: CASSYLAPAADTQYF.

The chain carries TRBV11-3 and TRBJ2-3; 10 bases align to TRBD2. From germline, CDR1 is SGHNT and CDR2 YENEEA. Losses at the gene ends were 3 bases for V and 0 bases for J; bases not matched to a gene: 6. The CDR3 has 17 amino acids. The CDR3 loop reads CASSLGTSGTSTDTQYF. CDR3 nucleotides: TGTGCCAGCAGCTTGGGAACTAGCGGGACTAGCACAGATACGCAGTATTTT.

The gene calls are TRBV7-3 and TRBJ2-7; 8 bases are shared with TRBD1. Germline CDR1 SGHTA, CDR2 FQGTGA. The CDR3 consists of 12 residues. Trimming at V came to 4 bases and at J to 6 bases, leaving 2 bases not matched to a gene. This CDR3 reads CASSSDRGEQYF. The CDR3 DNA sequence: TGTGCCAGCAGCTCCGACAGGGGCGAGCAGTACTTC.

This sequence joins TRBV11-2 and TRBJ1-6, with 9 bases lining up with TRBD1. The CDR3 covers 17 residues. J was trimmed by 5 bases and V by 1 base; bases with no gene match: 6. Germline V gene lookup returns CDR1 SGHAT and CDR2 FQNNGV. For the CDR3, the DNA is TGTGCCAGCAGCTTAGGACAGGGGGTGAGACATAATTCACCCCTCCACTTT. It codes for CASSLGQGVRHNSPLHF.

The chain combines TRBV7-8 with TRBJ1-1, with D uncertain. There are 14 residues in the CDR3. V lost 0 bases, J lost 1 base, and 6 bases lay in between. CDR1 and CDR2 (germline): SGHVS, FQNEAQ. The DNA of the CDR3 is TGTGCCAGCAGCTTAGCGCAGAAGAACACTGAAGCTTTCTTT. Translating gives CASSLAQKNTEAFF.

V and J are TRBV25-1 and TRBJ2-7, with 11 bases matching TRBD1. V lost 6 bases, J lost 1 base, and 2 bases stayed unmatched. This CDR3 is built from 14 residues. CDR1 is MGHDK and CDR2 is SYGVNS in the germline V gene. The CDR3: CASRGDRGSYEQYF. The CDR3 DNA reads TGTGCCAGCAGAGGGGACAGGGGGTCCTACGAGCAGTACTTC.

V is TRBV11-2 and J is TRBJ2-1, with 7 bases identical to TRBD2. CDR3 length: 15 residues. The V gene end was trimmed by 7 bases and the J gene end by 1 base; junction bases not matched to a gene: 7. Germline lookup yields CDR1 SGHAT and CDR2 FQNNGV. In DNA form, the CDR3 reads TGTGCCAGCATCGCGGGGAGGGCGTCCTACAATGAGCAGTTCTTC. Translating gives CASIAGRASYNEQFF.

CDR3 in amino acids: CASKGQMNTEAFF. The CDR3 coding sequence is TGTGCCAGCAAGGGACAGATGAACACTGAAGCTTTCTTT. The J gene is TRBJ1-1, the V gene TRBV6-1, with 7 bases identical to TRBD1. This CDR3 has 13 amino acids. V shed 7 bases, J shed 0 bases, and the junction held 2 bases outside the gene matches. Looked up from germline, CDR1 is MNHNS and CDR2 is SASEGT.

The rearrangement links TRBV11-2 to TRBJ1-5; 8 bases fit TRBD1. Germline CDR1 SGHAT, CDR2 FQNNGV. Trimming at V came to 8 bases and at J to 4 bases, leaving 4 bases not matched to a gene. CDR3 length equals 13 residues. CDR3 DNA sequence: TGTGCCAGCGGGAGGGACAGGAATCAGCCCCAGCATTTT. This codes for CASGRDRNQPQHF.

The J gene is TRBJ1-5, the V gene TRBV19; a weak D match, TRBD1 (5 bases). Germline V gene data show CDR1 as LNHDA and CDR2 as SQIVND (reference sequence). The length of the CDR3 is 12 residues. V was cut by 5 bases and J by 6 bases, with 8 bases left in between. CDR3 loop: CASSLGGQPQHF. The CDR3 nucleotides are TGTGCCAGTAGTCTGGGGGGTCAGCCCCAGCATTTT.

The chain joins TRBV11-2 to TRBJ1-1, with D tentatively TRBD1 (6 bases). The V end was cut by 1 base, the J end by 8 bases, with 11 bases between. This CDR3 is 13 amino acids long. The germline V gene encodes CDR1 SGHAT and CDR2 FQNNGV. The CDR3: CASSLASDSEAFF. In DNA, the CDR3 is TGTGCCAGCAGCTTAGCTTCGGACAGCGAAGCTTTCTTT.

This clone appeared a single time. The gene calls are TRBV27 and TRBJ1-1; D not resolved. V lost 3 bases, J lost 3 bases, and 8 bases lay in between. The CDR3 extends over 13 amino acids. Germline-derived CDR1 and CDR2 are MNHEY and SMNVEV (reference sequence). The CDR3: CASSFNLYTEAFF. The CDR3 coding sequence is TGTGCCAGCAGTTTTAATCTTTACACTGAAGCTTTCTTT.

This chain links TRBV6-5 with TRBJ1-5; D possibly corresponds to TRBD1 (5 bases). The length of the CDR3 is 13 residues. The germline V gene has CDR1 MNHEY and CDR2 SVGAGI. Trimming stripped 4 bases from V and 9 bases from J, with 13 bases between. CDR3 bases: TGTGCCAGCAGTTCGGGCAGGGCCGGGCCCCAGCATTTT. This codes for CASSSGRAGPQHF.

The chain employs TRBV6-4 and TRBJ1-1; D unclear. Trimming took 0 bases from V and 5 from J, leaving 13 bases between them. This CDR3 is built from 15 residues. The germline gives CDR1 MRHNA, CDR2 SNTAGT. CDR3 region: CASSDSIVPATEAFF. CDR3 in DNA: TGTGCCAGCAGTGACTCGATAGTCCCGGCGACTGAAGCTTTCTTT.

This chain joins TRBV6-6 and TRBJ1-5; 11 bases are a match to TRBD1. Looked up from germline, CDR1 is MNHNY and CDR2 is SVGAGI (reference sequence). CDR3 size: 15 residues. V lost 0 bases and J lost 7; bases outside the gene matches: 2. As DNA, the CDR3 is TGTGCCAGCAGTTACTCGGGACAGGGGGGGCAGCCCCAGCATTTT. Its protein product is CASSYSGQGGQPQHF.

CDR3 DNA: TGTGCCAGCAGTTTAACACAGGCGGGGGAGACCCAGTACTTC. It is translated as CASSLTQAGETQYF. The rearrangement links TRBV28 to TRBJ2-5; perhaps TRBD2 as D (6 bases). The CDR3 runs to 14 residues. The germline gives CDR1 MDHEN, CDR2 SYDVKM. V was cut by 2 bases and J by 5 bases, with 12 bases left in between.

Here the CDR3 DNA reads TGTGCCAGCAGCGGAGCGACAGGGGACTATGGCTACACCTTC. Translated, it gives CASSGATGDYGYTF. This sequence joins TRBV7-9 and TRBJ1-2; 8 positions match TRBD1. CDR3 length equals 14 residues. With 5 bases clipped from V and 3 bases from J, the junction kept 5 bases outside the gene matches. The germline V gene encodes CDR1 SEHNR and CDR2 FQNEAQ (reference sequence).

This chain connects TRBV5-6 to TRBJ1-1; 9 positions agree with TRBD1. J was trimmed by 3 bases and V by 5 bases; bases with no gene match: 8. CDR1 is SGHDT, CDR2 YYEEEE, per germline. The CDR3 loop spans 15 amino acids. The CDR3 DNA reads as TGTGCCAGCAGTTACGGACAGGGGATGTACACTGAAGCTTTCTTT. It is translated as CASSYGQGMYTEAFF.

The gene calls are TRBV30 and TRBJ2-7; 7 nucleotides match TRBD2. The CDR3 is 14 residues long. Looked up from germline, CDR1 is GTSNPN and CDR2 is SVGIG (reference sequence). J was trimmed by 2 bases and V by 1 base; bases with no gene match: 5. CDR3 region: CAWSAAGAPYEQYF. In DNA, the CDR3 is TGTGCCTGGAGTGCGGCGGGAGCGCCCTACGAGCAGTACTTC.

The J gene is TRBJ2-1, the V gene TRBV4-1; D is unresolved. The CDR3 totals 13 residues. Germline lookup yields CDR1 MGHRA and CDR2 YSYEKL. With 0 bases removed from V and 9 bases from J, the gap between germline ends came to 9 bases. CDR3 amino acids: CASSQDGWGEQFF. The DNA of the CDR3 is TGCGCCAGCAGCCAAGACGGATGGGGTGAGCAGTTCTTC.

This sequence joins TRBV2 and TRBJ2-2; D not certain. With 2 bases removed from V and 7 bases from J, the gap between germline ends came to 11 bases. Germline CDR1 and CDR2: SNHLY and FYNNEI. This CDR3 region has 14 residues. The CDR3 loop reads CASSEQVFGGELFF. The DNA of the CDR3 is TGTGCCAGCAGTGAACAAGTTTTTGGCGGGGAGCTGTTTTTT.

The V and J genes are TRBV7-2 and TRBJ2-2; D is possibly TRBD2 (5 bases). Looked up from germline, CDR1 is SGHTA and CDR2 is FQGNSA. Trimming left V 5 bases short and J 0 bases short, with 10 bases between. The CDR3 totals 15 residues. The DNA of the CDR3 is TGTGCCAGCAGCCTTAGCGAGGCGAACACCGGGGAGCTGTTTTTT. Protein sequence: CASSLSEANTGELFF.

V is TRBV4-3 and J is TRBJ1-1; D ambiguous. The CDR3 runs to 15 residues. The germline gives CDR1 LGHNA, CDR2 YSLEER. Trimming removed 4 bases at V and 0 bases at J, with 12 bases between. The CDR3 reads CASSRTTGMNTEAFF. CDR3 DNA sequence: TGCGCCAGCAGCCGAACGACTGGGATGAACACTGAAGCTTTCTTT.

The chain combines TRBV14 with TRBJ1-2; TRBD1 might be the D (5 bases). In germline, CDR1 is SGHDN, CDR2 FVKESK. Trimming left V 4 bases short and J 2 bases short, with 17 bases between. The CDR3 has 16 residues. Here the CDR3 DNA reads TGTGCCAGCAGCCCCCGGGAAGGGGCGACAAACTATGGCTACACCTTC. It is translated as CASSPREGATNYGYTF. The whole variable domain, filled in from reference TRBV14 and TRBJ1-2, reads EAGVTQFPSHSVIEKGQTVTLRCDPISGHDNLYWYRRVMGKEIKFLLHFVKESKQDESGMPNNRFLAERTGGTYSTLKVQPAELEDSGVYFCASSPREGATNYGYTFGSGTRLTVV.